The rows below give T cell receptor beta chains drawn from one sample of a study of graft-versus-host responses after intestinal transplantation. Some clones are missing from TCRdb's copy, which holds only in-frame ones; the method was immunoSEQ multiplex PCR. The profile covers about 120,000 clones, with roughly 96% appearing a single time and around 3% taken by the ten largest. No antigen has been assigned to these receptors. Sequenced here: unstimulated CD8+ T cells sorted from spleen or lymph node cells, sampled before intestinal transplant. Source of these receptors: a human donor who received an intestinal transplant. Each CDR3 is given with its conserved first and last residue. The D gene is left open where the match is weak. Rows may omit the clone size; those that give it use once, few, many or a size class.

once	TRBV5-6	TRBD1	TRBJ1-1	TGTGCCAGCAGCTTTGGGACAGGGGGGTCTGAAGCTTTCTTT	CASSFGTGGSEAFF
-	TRBV18	TRBD1	TRBJ2-3	TGTGCCAGCTCACCAGCTCGGACAGGGGATACGCAGTATTTT	CASSPARTGDTQYF
-	TRBV2	TRBD1	TRBJ2-7	TGTGCCAGCAGTTACTCTACCGGGACAGACTACGAGCAGTACTTC	CASSYSTGTDYEQYF
-	TRBV4-1	-	TRBJ2-1	TGCGCCAGCAGCCAAGTGGGTAGTAGTTTCGATGAGCAGTTCTTC	CASSQVGSSFDEQFF
-	TRBV27	-	TRBJ1-2	TGTGCCAGCAGTCCCCTTGGTGACGGCTACACCTTC	CASSPLGDGYTF
-	TRBV9	-	TRBJ2-1	TGTGCCAGCAGCGTAGAGGGGGGCGACTTAAGCTCCTACAATGAGCAGTTCTTC	CASSVEGGDLSSYNEQFF
-	TRBV28	-	TRBJ1-3	TGTGCCAGCAGGAGCCCCGAGGCTGGAAACACCATATATTTT	CASRSPEAGNTIYF
-	TRBV29-1	TRBD1	TRBJ2-1	TGCAGCGTTGAAACCTGGGCAGAAGGGGGCTGGGATGAGCAGTTCTTC	CSVETWAEGGWDEQFF
-	TRBV5-6	-	TRBJ1-6	TGTGCCAGCAGCTTTGGGGCAGCAAATAATTCACCCCTCCACTTT	CASSFGAANNSPLHF
-	TRBV7-9	TRBD2	TRBJ2-7	TGTGCCAGCAGCTTTGGCCGGGGGCTAGCGGGTTTGTACGACGAGCAGTACTTC	CASSFGRGLAGLYDEQYF
-	TRBV27	-	TRBJ2-3	TGTGCCAGCAGTGGTCCCACAGATACGCAGTATTTT	CASSGPTDTQYF
-	TRBV6-6	-	TRBJ1-1	TGTGCCAGCAGGGACAAAACCACTGAAGCTTTCTTT	CASRDKTTEAFF
-	TRBV6-1	TRBD2	TRBJ2-3	TGTGCCAGCAGTCCTCTTAGCGGGGGCACAGATACGCAGTATTTT	CASSPLSGGTDTQYF
once	TRBV15	TRBD2	TRBJ2-3	TGTGCCACCAGCAAAGTACTAGCGGCACTACCTAGCACAGATACGCAGTATTTT	CATSKVLAALPSTDTQYF
-	TRBV7-6	TRBD1	TRBJ1-2	TGTGCCAGCAGCGCCGGGACAGGGTATGGCTACACCTTC	CASSAGTGYGYTF
-	TRBV10-3	-	TRBJ2-7	TGTGCCATCACTTCAGCTCCACTAGCCGCCACCTACGAGCAGTACTTC	CAITSAPLAATYEQYF
-	TRBV7-9	TRBD1	TRBJ2-5	TGTGCCAGCAGCTTAGTGACGGTGTTCGGACAGGGTCGGGAGACCCAGTACTTC	CASSLVTVFGQGRETQYF
-	TRBV19	TRBD1	TRBJ2-7	TGTGCCAGTAGGCCTCGGGACAGGGGGCGCGACGAGCAGTACTTC	CASRPRDRGRDEQYF
-	TRBV14	-	TRBJ2-7	TGTGCCAGCAGCCAAGAGTCGGGGTTCGCCTACGAGCAGTACTTC	CASSQESGFAYEQYF
-	TRBV5-6	-	TRBJ2-7	TGTGCCAGCAGCTCGGTACGGTTTGGGAGGAAAGGCTACGAGCAGTACTTC	CASSSVRFGRKGYEQYF
-	TRBV27	TRBD2	TRBJ2-7	TGTGCCAGCAGTCCCGGTTGGCTAGCGGGACCGCAGTACTTC	CASSPGWLAGPQYF
-	TRBV4-1	-	TRBJ2-7	TGCGCCAGCAGCCAAGATTTCCCGGCAGGGGTCCTAACCTACGAGCAGTACTTC	CASSQDFPAGVLTYEQYF
-	TRBV4-2	TRBD2	TRBJ2-3	TGTGCCAGCAGCCAAGAAACCCAGCGGGAGTTACCAGATACGCAGTATTTT	CASSQETQRELPDTQYF
-	TRBV7-3	TRBD2	TRBJ2-1	TGTGCCAGCAGCTTGGGACTAGCGGCTTACAATGAGCAGTTCTTC	CASSLGLAAYNEQFF
-	TRBV5-1	-	TRBJ1-3	TGCGCCAGCAGCTTGGCAGACGGAAACACCATATATTTT	CASSLADGNTIYF
-	TRBV15	TRBD1	TRBJ2-7	TGTGCCACCAGCAGAGGGGGACAGGGGGGCTACGAGCAGTACTTC	CATSRGGQGGYEQYF
-	TRBV19	-	TRBJ1-5	TGTGCCAGCCTTCCGGCTGGGTTTAGCAATCAGCCCCAGCATTTT	CASLPAGFSNQPQHF
-	TRBV13	TRBD1	TRBJ1-1	TGTGCCAGCAGCTCAAAGACAGGGAGCTCCCCGTCGGGCACTGAAGCTTTCTTT	CASSSKTGSSPSGTEAFF
-	TRBV10-1	-	TRBJ2-1	TGCGCCAGCAGTGACCGGGTCAATGCCTACAATGAGCAGTTCTTC	CASSDRVNAYNEQFF
-	TRBV13	TRBD1	TRBJ2-1	TGTGCCAGCAGCGCCGGGACAGGGAACTACAATGAGCAGTTCTTC	CASSAGTGNYNEQFF
-	TRBV7-9	-	TRBJ1-5	TGTGCCAGCAGCATGGGGGCAGTCAATCAGCCCCAGCATTTT	CASSMGAVNQPQHF
-	TRBV2	-	TRBJ2-7	TGTGCCAGCAGTCCAAGGGACATAAGCTCCTACGAGCAGTACTTC	CASSPRDISSYEQYF
-	TRBV6-5	TRBD2	TRBJ2-1	TGTGCCAGCAGTTACTCGACGGCGGGAGGGACCAATGAGCAGTTCTTC	CASSYSTAGGTNEQFF
-	TRBV19	-	TRBJ2-3	TGTGCCAGTAGTATAGGAGGGGCCCACGGGAATACGCAGTATTTT	CASSIGGAHGNTQYF
-	TRBV9	-	TRBJ2-7	TGTGCCAGCAGCGGCCGGGACGGGACCTACGAGCAGTACTTC	CASSGRDGTYEQYF
once	TRBV13	-	TRBJ1-4	TGTGCCAGCAGCTTGGGGAGTTTTAATGAAAAACTGTTTTTT	CASSLGSFNEKLFF
-	TRBV27	-	TRBJ2-3	TGTGCCAGCAGTTTCATACAGACAGGTGGAAACACAGATACGCAGTATTTT	CASSFIQTGGNTDTQYF
-	TRBV29-1	-	TRBJ2-1	TGCAGCGCACACTGGCGGGACCCTTCATTCAATGAGCAGTTCTTC	CSAHWRDPSFNEQFF
once	TRBV7-3	TRBD2	TRBJ2-1	TGTGCCAGCAGCTTTGCTCGGGCGGGAGGCTCCTACAATGAGCAGTTCTTC	CASSFARAGGSYNEQFF
-	TRBV10-2	-	TRBJ2-5	TGCGCCAGCAGTAACTACAGGGTCCTAAGGCGGACCCAGTACTTC	CASSNYRVLRRTQYF
-	TRBV9	TRBD2	TRBJ2-1	TGTGCCAGCAGCGTAGATCGTCTGGGGACTAGCGGTTTTGCCTCCTACAATGAGCAGTTCTTC	CASSVDRLGTSGFASYNEQFF
-	TRBV5-1	-	TRBJ2-7	TGCGCCAGCAGCGCCGCAAGCACGGGTTTCTACGAGCAGTACTTC	CASSAASTGFYEQYF
-	TRBV7-2	-	TRBJ1-2	TGTGCCAGCAGCTGGGGCGTGGGGGACTATGGCTACACCTTC	CASSWGVGDYGYTF
-	TRBV9	TRBD2	TRBJ2-3	TGTGCCAGCAGCGTAAAAGCGGGAGGGCCAGATACGCAGTATTTT	CASSVKAGGPDTQYF
-	TRBV7-2	-	TRBJ2-3	TGTGCCAGCAGCTTATGGAGGGTGGCTTCGCAGTATTTT	CASSLWRVASQYF
-	TRBV28	-	TRBJ1-3	TGTGCCAGCAGTTTCGGGTCCGGAAACACCATATATTTT	CASSFGSGNTIYF
-	TRBV6-5	-	TRBJ1-2	TGTGCCAGCAGTTACTGGGGGGGGCTTGGAGGCTACACCTTC	CASSYWGGLGGYTF
-	TRBV5-1	-	TRBJ1-5	TGCGCCAGCAGCTTGTCTTGGACGCGGGGATATAGCAATCAGCCCCAGCATTTT	CASSLSWTRGYSNQPQHF
-	TRBV11-2	-	TRBJ1-6	TGTGCCAGCAGCTTAGCGGTATCCTATAATTCACCCCTCCACTTT	CASSLAVSYNSPLHF
-	TRBV2	-	TRBJ1-5	TGTGCCAGCAGTGAAGTCTATCGCGGAGGGACAACCAATCAGCCCCAGCATTTT	CASSEVYRGGTTNQPQHF
-	TRBV7-9	TRBD2	TRBJ2-1	TGTGCCAGCAGCTTACCCGTAGCGGGAGAGTCCTACAATGAGCAGTTCTTC	CASSLPVAGESYNEQFF
-	TRBV7-2	-	TRBJ1-2	TGTGCCAGCAGCTTGGGGTTGAATGATGGCTACACCTTC	CASSLGLNDGYTF